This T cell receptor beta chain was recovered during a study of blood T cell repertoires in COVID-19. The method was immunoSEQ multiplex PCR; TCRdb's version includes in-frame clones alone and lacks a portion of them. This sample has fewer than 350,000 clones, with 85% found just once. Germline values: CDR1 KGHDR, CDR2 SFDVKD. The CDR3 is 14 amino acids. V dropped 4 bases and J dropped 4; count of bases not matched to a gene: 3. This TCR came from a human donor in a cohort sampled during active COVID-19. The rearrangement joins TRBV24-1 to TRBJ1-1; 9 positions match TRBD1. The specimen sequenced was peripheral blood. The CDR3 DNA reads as TGTGCCACCAGTGAAACGGACAGGGGCACTGAAGCTTTCTTT. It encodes CATSETDRGTEAFF.